These 14 T cell receptor beta chains were sequenced from one sample in a study of cytomegalovirus exposure and HLA in healthy donors. The PCR made use of 60 Vbeta and 13 Jbeta primers. Assay used: immunoSEQ multiplex PCR; TCRdb lists only in-frame clones, some missing. The sample lists around 210,000 clones; around 82% were seen once. Sequencing was done on a sample of PBMCs. The receptors come from a woman aged 25 to 39 in good health and CMV-seronegative.

The V gene is TRBV10-3, the J gene TRBJ1-5; unclear D gene. Trimming left V 6 bases short and J 1 base short, with 7 bases between. The V gene's germline CDR1 is ENHRY and CDR2 SYGVKD. The CDR3 length is 13 residues. The CDR3 is CAIRLWSNQPQHF. DNA of the CDR3: TGTGCCATCAGACTGTGGAGCAATCAGCCCCAGCATTTT.

Only one count was recorded for this clone. V usage is TRBV5-1 and J usage is TRBJ1-2, with D possibly TRBD1 on 6 matching bases. This CDR3 spans 15 amino acids. V was trimmed by 0 bases and J by 5 bases, leaving 14 bases between them. Looked up from germline, CDR1 is SGHRS and CDR2 is YFSETQ. The CDR3 reads CASSLETGLRYGYTF. The CDR3 coding sequence is TGCGCCAGCAGCTTGGAGACAGGCCTAAGGTATGGCTACACCTTC.

In nucleotides, the CDR3 is TGTGCCATCCGGTCCGAAGCGGGCAGATCCTACGAGCAGTACTTC. It codes for CAIRSEAGRSYEQYF. The rearrangement joins TRBV10-3 to TRBJ2-7; D might be TRBD2 (6 bases). The CDR3 runs 15 residues. V gave up 8 bases and J gave up 1 base, with 18 bases separating them. Germline V gene data show CDR1 as ENHRY and CDR2 as SYGVKD.

The chain links TRBV4-1 to TRBJ2-7; 16 bases align to TRBD2. CDR3 length: 20 residues. V shed 0 bases, J shed 1 base, and the junction held 9 bases outside the gene matches. From germline, CDR1 is MGHRA and CDR2 YSYEKL. CDR3 sequence reads: CASSQDVGLAGGPGSYEQYF. The CDR3 nucleotides are TGCGCCAGCAGCCAAGACGTGGGACTAGCGGGAGGGCCAGGGTCCTACGAGCAGTACTTC.

The chain employs TRBV15 and TRBJ2-5, with D perhaps TRBD1 (5 bases). Trimming removed 8 bases from V and 5 bases from J, with 12 bases in between. This CDR3 has 12 residues. Per germline, CDR1 LNHNV and CDR2 YYDKDF (reference sequence). Written as DNA, the CDR3 is TGTGCCACCGGGGCGCTCCTGGAGACCCAGTACTTC. Protein: CATGALLETQYF.

The gene calls are TRBV19 and TRBJ2-7; 10 positions agree with TRBD1. Germline CDR1 reads LNHDA; CDR2 reads SQIVND (reference sequence). V shed 3 bases and J 3 bases; nucleotides not matched to a gene: 11. This CDR3 is built from 17 residues. The CDR3 reads CASSMIFWDRGIYEQYF. The CDR3 DNA reads as TGTGCCAGTAGTATGATCTTCTGGGACAGGGGCATCTACGAGCAGTACTTC.

The rearrangement uses TRBV28 and TRBJ2-5; TRBD1 aligns across 7 bases. The J call may not be correct, given that the DNA end is closer to TRBJ2-7. Germline CDR1 and CDR2: MDHEN and SYDVKM. CDR3 length: 14 amino acids. CDR3 DNA sequence: TGTGCCAGCAGTTCTCCGGGACAGATCTACGAGCAGTACTTC. Its translation is CASSSPGQIYEQYF.

The V gene is TRBV18, the J gene TRBJ2-1; TRBD1 aligns across 10 bases. After removal of 2 bases from V and 5 bases from J, the junction contained 0 bases not matched to a gene. This CDR3 comprises 14 residues. Germline V lookup: CDR1 KGHSH, CDR2 LQKENI. The CDR3 nucleotides are TGTGCCAGCTCACCAGGGACAGGGGACAATGAGCAGTTCTTC. Amino acid sequence: CASSPGTGDNEQFF.

The V gene is TRBV5-6, the J gene TRBJ1-5; D is undetermined. Germline V gives CDR1 SGHDT, CDR2 YYEEEE. V shed 0 bases and J shed 6 bases, with 7 bases lying between them. The CDR3 consists of 13 residues. CDR3: CASSLASGQPQHF. DNA of the CDR3: TGTGCCAGCAGCTTGGCCTCAGGTCAGCCCCAGCATTTT.

This chain links TRBV6-5 with TRBJ2-1; 7 bases line up with TRBD1. From germline, CDR1 is MNHEY and CDR2 SVGAGI. The CDR3 runs to 12 residues. Unmatched junction bases numbered 6, after V lost 6 bases and J lost 10 bases. CDR3 in amino acids: CASSRDSCEQFF. In DNA, the CDR3 is TGTGCCAGCAGCCGGGACAGTTGCGAGCAGTTCTTC.

V usage is TRBV9 and J usage is TRBJ1-2, with D possibly being TRBD1 (5 bases). Germline-derived CDR1 and CDR2 are SGDLS and YYNGEE. The V end was cut by 0 bases, the J end by 8 bases, with 14 bases between. CDR3 length equals 14 residues. CDR3 protein: CASSVAYGGDGYTF. CDR3 nucleotide sequence: TGTGCCAGCAGCGTAGCTTATGGCGGGGACGGCTACACCTTC. The entire variable domain, with the rest obtained from reference TRBV9 and TRBJ1-2, is as follows: DSGVTQTPKHLITATGQRVTLRCSPRSGDLSVYWYQQSLDQGLQFLIQYYNGEERAKGNILERFSAQQFPDLHSELNLSSLELGDSALYFCASSVAYGGDGYTFGSGTRLTVV.

V is TRBV6-5 and J is TRBJ1-1, with 7 bases lining up with TRBD1. This CDR3 region has 14 residues. Germline trimming cut 5 bases from V and 5 bases from J; bases unmatched to any gene: 8. Germline CDR1 is MNHEY and CDR2 is SVGAGI. The CDR3 loop reads CASSRQGTVTEAFF. CDR3 DNA sequence: TGTGCCAGCAGTCGACAGGGTACTGTGACTGAAGCTTTCTTT.

The chain is built from TRBV28 and TRBJ2-2; no reliable D call. V lost 1 base and J lost 0, with 6 bases in between. CDR1 is MDHEN, CDR2 SYDVKM, per germline. CDR3 length: 15 residues. CDR3 nucleotides: TGTGCCAGCAGTTTATCCGCGGCGAACACCGGGGAGCTGTTTTTT. As protein: CASSLSAANTGELFF.

This sequence joins TRBV5-1 and TRBJ2-2, with 11 bases that match TRBD1. V lost 4 bases, J lost 2 bases, and 7 bases stayed unmatched. The germline CDR1 and CDR2 sequences are SGHRS and YFSETQ. The CDR3 contains 17 residues. CDR3 region: CASSRGTGGVNTGELFF. CDR3 coding DNA: TGCGCCAGCAGCAGAGGGACAGGGGGGGTCAACACCGGGGAGCTGTTTTTT.